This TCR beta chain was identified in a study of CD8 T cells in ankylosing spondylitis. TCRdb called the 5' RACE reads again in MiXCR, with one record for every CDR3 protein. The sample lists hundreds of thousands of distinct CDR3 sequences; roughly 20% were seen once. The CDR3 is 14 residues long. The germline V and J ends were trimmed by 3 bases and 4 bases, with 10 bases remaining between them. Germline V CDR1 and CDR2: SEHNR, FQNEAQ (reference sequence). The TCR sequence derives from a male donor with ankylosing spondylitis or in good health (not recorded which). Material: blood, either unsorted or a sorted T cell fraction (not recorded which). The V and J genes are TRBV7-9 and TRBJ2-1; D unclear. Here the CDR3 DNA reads TGTGCCAGCAGCTTGTCGGTTAAATACAATGAGCAGTTCTTC. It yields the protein CASSLSVKYNEQFF.